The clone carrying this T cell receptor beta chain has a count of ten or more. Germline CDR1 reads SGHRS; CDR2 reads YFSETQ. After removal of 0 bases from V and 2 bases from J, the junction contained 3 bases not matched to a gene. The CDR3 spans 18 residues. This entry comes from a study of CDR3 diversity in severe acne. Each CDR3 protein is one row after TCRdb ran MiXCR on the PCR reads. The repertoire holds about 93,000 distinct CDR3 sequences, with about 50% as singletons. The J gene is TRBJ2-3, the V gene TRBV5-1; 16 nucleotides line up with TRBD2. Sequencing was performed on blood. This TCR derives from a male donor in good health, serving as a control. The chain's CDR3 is CASSLEGLAGGYTDTQYF. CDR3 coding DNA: TGCGCCAGCAGCTTGGAGGGACTAGCGGGGGGGTACACAGATACGCAGTATTTT.